The rows below give T cell receptor beta chains drawn from one sample of a study of shared clonotypes between healthy human individuals. TCRdb's table, derived via immunoSEQ multiplex PCR, lists solely in-frame clones and lacks some. Of roughly 2.6 million clones in the sample, around nine tenths were seen once. Sequences were obtained from naive CD4+ T cells sorted from blood. These receptors came from a man younger than 35 in good health. The CDR3 runs from the conserved cysteine through the conserved F or W. D genes are given only for firm matches. Clone sizes are given selectively: once, few, many, or a class where the clone is expanded.

J gene: TRBJ2-1; clone size: .; V gene: TRBV28; D gene: .; CDR3 DNA: TGTGCCAGCAGTTTACAGCTAAATGAGCAGTTCTTC; CDR3 protein: CASSLQLNEQFF
J gene: TRBJ1-3; clone size: .; V gene: TRBV11-2; D gene: .; CDR3 DNA: TGTGCCAGCAGCTTCCTACAGGGTGGGTCTGGAAACACCATATATTTT; CDR3 protein: CASSFLQGGSGNTIYF
J gene: TRBJ1-1; clone size: once; V gene: TRBV11-2; D gene: .; CDR3 DNA: TGTGCCAGCAGCTTGATGGGGGCTTCTGGTACTGAAGCTTTCTTT; CDR3 protein: CASSLMGASGTEAFF
J gene: TRBJ2-7; clone size: .; V gene: TRBV7-8; D gene: .; CDR3 DNA: TGTGCCAGCAGCTTTAGGACGGAGGCATCCTACGAGCAGTACTTC; CDR3 protein: CASSFRTEASYEQYF
J gene: TRBJ2-6; clone size: once; V gene: TRBV10-3; D gene: .; CDR3 DNA: TGTGCCATCAGTGAGGCGGGACACTCTGGGGCCAACGTCCTGACTTTC; CDR3 protein: CAISEAGHSGANVLTF
J gene: TRBJ2-3; clone size: .; V gene: TRBV5-1; D gene: .; CDR3 DNA: TGCGCCAGCAGCTTGTCGACGGGAGATACGCAGTATTTT; CDR3 protein: CASSLSTGDTQYF
J gene: TRBJ2-5; clone size: .; V gene: TRBV5-1; D gene: .; CDR3 DNA: TGCGCCAGCAGCAGGGGGTCGAGGGAGACCCAGTACTTC; CDR3 protein: CASSRGSRETQYF
J gene: TRBJ2-5; clone size: .; V gene: TRBV28; D gene: TRBD1; CDR3 DNA: TGTGCCAGCAAGGCTGAAAGGGGGACAGGGGGGGAGACCCAGTACTTC; CDR3 protein: CASKAERGTGGETQYF
J gene: TRBJ2-1; clone size: .; V gene: TRBV11-3; D gene: TRBD2; CDR3 DNA: TGTGCCAGCAGCTTACGTGGTAGCGGGAGTGGCAATGAGCAGTTCTTC; CDR3 protein: CASSLRGSGSGNEQFF
J gene: TRBJ2-3; clone size: .; V gene: TRBV29-1; D gene: .; CDR3 DNA: TGCAGCGTGGAGGTTCTCACAGATACGCAGTATTTT; CDR3 protein: CSVEVLTDTQYF
J gene: TRBJ2-7; clone size: .; V gene: TRBV11-2; D gene: .; CDR3 DNA: TGTGCCAGCAGCTCCCTGATAGCCCCCTACGAGCAGTACTTC; CDR3 protein: CASSSLIAPYEQYF
J gene: TRBJ1-5; clone size: .; V gene: TRBV2; D gene: TRBD1; CDR3 DNA: TGTGCCAGCAGCATTGACAGGGGTGGCAATCAGCCCCAGCATTTT; CDR3 protein: CASSIDRGGNQPQHF
J gene: TRBJ2-7; clone size: .; V gene: TRBV4-3; D gene: .; CDR3 DNA: TGCGCCAGCAGCCAATCGACAGTCTACGAGCAGTACTTC; CDR3 protein: CASSQSTVYEQYF
J gene: TRBJ1-2; clone size: .; V gene: TRBV28; D gene: .; CDR3 DNA: TGTGCCAGCAGTTTTTCTGGGTTGAATGGCTACACCTTC; CDR3 protein: CASSFSGLNGYTF
J gene: TRBJ2-7; clone size: .; V gene: TRBV6-5; D gene: .; CDR3 DNA: TGTGCCAGCAGTTACTCGCAGGGACCCTACGAGCAGTACTTC; CDR3 protein: CASSYSQGPYEQYF
J gene: TRBJ1-6; clone size: .; V gene: TRBV28; D gene: .; CDR3 DNA: TGTGCCAGCAGTTTGGTCAGAACAGGTCTTTCACCCCTCCACTTT; CDR3 protein: CASSLVRTGLSPLHF
J gene: TRBJ1-6; clone size: .; V gene: TRBV7-8; D gene: .; CDR3 DNA: TGTGCCAGCAGCTTAGAACAGGTTGGGTATTCACCCCTCCACTTT; CDR3 protein: CASSLEQVGYSPLHF
J gene: TRBJ2-7; clone size: .; V gene: TRBV30; D gene: TRBD2; CDR3 DNA: TGTGCCTGGAGTGTTGGCCTTGGACTAGCGCGCAGCGAGCAGTACTTC; CDR3 protein: CAWSVGLGLARSEQYF
J gene: TRBJ1-6; clone size: .; V gene: TRBV5-4; D gene: .; CDR3 DNA: TGTGCCAGCAGCGGAAGTGACCCCTTTAGCTCCTATAATTCACCCCTCCACTTT; CDR3 protein: CASSGSDPFSSYNSPLHF
J gene: TRBJ2-7; clone size: .; V gene: TRBV28; D gene: .; CDR3 DNA: TGTGCCAGCAGCCCAACAAACCTCTACGAGCAGTACTTC; CDR3 protein: CASSPTNLYEQYF
J gene: TRBJ1-1; clone size: .; V gene: TRBV28; D gene: .; CDR3 DNA: TGTGCCAGCAGCTACCAACCACAGAGACATAGCGTCCCCGCTTTCTTT; CDR3 protein: CASSYQPQRHSVPAFF
J gene: TRBJ1-6; clone size: .; V gene: TRBV25-1; D gene: .; CDR3 DNA: TGTGCCAGCACTGCGACAGCAAGGAATTCACCCCTCCACTTT; CDR3 protein: CASTATARNSPLHF
J gene: TRBJ2-5; clone size: .; V gene: TRBV10-3; D gene: .; CDR3 DNA: TGTGCCATCAGTGAGTCGATGATGGAGGGGGGGAGCCAAGAGACCCAGTACTTC; CDR3 protein: CAISESMMEGGSQETQYF
J gene: TRBJ1-5; clone size: .; V gene: TRBV19; D gene: .; CDR3 DNA: TGTGCCAGTAGAGAAAAGGGGGGTCCGAATCAGCCCCAGCATTTT; CDR3 protein: CASREKGGPNQPQHF
J gene: TRBJ2-2; clone size: .; V gene: TRBV2; D gene: TRBD2; CDR3 DNA: TGTGCCAGCAGTCTAGCGGGAGGGCCCACCGGGGAGCTGTTTTTT; CDR3 protein: CASSLAGGPTGELFF
J gene: TRBJ2-2; clone size: .; V gene: TRBV11-2; D gene: .; CDR3 DNA: TGTGCCAGCAGCTTGGGCAGAGCCACCGGGGAGCTGTTTTTT; CDR3 protein: CASSLGRATGELFF